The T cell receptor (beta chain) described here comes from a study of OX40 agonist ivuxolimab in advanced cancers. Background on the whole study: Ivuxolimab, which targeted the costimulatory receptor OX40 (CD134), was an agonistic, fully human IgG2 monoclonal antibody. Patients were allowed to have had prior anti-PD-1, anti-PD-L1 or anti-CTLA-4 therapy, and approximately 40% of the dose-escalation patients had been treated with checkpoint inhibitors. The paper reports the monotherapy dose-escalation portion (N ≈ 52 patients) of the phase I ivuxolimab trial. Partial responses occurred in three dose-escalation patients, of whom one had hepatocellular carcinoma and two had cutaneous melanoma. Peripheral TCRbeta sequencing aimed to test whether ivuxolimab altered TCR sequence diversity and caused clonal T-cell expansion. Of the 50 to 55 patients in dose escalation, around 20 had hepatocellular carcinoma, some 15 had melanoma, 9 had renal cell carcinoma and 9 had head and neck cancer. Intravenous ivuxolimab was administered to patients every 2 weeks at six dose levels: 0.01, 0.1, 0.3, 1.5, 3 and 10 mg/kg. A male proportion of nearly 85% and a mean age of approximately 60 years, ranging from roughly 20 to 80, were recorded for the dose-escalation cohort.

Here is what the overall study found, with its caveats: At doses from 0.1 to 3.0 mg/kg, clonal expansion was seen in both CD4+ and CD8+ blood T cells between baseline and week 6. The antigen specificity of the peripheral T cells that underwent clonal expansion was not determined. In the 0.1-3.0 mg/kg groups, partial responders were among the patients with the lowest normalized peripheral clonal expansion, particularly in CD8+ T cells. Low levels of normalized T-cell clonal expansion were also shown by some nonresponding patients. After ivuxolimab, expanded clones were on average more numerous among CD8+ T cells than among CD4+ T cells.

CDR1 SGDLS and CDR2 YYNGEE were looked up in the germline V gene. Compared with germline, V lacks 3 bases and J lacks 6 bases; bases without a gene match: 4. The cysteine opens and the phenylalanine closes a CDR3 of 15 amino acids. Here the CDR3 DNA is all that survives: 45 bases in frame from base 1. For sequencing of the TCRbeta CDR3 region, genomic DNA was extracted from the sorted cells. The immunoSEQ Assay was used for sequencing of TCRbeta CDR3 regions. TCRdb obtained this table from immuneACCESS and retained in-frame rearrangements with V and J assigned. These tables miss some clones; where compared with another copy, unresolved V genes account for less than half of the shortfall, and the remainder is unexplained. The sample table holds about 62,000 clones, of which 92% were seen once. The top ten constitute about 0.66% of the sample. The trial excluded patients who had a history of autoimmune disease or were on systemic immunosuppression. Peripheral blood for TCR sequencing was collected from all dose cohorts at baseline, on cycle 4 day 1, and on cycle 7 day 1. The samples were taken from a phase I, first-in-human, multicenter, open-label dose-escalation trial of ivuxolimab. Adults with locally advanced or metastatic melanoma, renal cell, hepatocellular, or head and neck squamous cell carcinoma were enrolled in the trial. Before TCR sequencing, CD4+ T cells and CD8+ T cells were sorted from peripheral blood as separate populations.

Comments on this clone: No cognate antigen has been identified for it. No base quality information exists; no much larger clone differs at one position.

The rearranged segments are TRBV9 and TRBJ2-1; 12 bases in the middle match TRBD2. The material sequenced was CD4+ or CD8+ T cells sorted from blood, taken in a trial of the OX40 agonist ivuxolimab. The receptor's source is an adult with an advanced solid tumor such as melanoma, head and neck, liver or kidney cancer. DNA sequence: TGTGCCAGCAGCGGGGGACTAGCGGGTTTCAATGAGCAGTTCTTC. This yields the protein CASSGGLAGFNEQFF.